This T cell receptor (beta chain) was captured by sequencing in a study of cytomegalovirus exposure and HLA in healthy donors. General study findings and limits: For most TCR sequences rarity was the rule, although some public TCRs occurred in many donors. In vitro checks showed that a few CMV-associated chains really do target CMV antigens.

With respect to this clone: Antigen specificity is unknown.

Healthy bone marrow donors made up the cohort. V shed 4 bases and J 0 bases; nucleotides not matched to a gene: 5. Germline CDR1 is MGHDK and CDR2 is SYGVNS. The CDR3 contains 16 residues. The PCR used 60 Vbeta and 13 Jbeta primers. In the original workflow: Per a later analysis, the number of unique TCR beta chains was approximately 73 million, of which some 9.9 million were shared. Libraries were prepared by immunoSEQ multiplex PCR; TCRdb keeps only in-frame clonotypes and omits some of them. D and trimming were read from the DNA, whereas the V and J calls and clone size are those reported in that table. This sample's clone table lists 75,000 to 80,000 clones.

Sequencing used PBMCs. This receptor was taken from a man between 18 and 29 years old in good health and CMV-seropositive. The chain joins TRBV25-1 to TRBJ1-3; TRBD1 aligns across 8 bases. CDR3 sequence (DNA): TGTGCCAGCAGTGGGCGACAGGGGAGCTCTGGAAACACCATATATTTT. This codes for CASSGRQGSSGNTIYF.